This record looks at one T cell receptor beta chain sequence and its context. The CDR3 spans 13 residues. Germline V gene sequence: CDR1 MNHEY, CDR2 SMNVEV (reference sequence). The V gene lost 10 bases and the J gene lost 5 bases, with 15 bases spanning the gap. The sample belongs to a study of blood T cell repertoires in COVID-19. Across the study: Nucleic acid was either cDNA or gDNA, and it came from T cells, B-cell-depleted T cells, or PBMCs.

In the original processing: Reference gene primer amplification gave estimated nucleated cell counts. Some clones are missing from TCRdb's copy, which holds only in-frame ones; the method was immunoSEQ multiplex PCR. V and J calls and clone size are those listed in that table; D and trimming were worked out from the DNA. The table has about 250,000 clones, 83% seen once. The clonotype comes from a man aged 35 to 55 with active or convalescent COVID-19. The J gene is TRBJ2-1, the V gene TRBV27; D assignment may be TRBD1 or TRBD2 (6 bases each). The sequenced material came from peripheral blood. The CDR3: CATRGGFNNEQFF. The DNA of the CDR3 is TGTGCCACCAGGGGAGGATTTAACAATGAGCAGTTCTTC.